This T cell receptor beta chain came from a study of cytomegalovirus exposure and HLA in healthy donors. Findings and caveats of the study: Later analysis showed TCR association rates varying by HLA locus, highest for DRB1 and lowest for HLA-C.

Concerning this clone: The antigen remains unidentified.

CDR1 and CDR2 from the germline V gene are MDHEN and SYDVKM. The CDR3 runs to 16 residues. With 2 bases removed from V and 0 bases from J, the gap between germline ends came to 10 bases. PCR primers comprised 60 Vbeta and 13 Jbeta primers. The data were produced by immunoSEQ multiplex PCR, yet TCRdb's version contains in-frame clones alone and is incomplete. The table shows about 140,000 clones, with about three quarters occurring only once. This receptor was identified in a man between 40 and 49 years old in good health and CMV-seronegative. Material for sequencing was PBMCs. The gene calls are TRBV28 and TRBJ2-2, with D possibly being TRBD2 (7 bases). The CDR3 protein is CASSLRGGANTGELFF. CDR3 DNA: TGTGCCAGCAGTTTAAGGGGGGGCGCGAACACCGGGGAGCTGTTTTTT. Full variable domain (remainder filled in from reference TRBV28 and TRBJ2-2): DVKVTQSSRYLVKRTGEKVFLECVQDMDHENMFWYRQDPGLGLRLIYFSYDVKMKEKGDIPEGYSVSREKKERFSLILESASTNQTSMYLCASSLRGGANTGELFFGEGSRLTVL.